This T cell receptor beta chain was obtained from a study of OX40 agonist ivuxolimab in advanced cancers. Per germline, CDR1 GTSNPN and CDR2 SVGIG (reference sequence). The germline V and J ends were trimmed by 0 bases and 0 bases, with 12 bases remaining between them. There are 16 residues in the CDR3. Profiled with immunoSEQ multiplex PCR; TCRdb holds only in-frame clones, not every one. The data show 60,000 to 70,000 clones, approximately 92% seen once. The V and J genes are TRBV30 and TRBJ2-4; D gene uncertain. The source is an adult with an advanced solid tumor such as melanoma, head and neck, liver or kidney cancer. The sample here was CD4+ or CD8+ T cells sorted from blood, taken in a trial of the OX40 agonist ivuxolimab. Here the CDR3 reads CAWSVRQTIAKNIQYF. The CDR3 nucleotides read TGTGCCTGGAGTGTACGCCAGACAATAGCCAAAAACATTCAGTACTTC.